Given below is one T cell receptor beta chain in context. RNA in amounts of about 0.5 to 1 ug was reverse transcribed with random hexamers. Multiplex PCR with immunoSEQ amplified the TCR beta CDR3 across 54 Vbeta and 13 Jbeta. Via MiXCR, TCRdb re-called the immunoSEQ multiplex PCR reads, giving one row per CDR3 protein. The sample has around 300,000 distinct CDR3 sequences, approximately 90% seen once. The sample belongs to a study of CD8 T cells in Susac syndrome. Germline CDR1 SGHNT, CDR2 YYREEE (reference sequence). V lost 3 bases and J lost 6; bases outside the gene matches: 8. The CDR3 contains 15 residues. CD8+ and CD4+ T cells circulating in blood were sequenced for TCR beta. Patients with stable or active relapsing-remitting disease, all of them treatment-naive, made up the multiple sclerosis controls. TEMRA cells were FACS-enriched and CD8+ and CD4+ T cells negatively isolated.

This sequence originates from a human donor with multiple sclerosis. Sequenced sample: CD8+ T cells from PBMCs. The chain has TRBV5-4 and TRBJ2-1; 8 bases map to TRBD2. For the CDR3, the DNA is TGTGCCAGCAGCTGGGGACTAGTTATTGGCAATGAGCAGTTCTTC. Translating it yields CASSWGLVIGNEQFF.